This T cell receptor (beta chain) comes out of a study of shared clonotypes between healthy human individuals. The protocol was immunoSEQ multiplex PCR, while the TCRdb copy is restricted to in-frame clones and leaves out a portion. The sample has some 500,000 clones; about 96% are singletons. V shed 5 bases and J 8 bases; nucleotides not matched to a gene: 10. Germline V gene data show CDR1 as LNHNV and CDR2 as YYDKDF (reference sequence). This CDR3 is built from 15 residues. The sequenced sample was naive CD4+ T cells sorted from blood. Subset indicated: CD45RA+ positively selected. The sequence came from a woman aged 25 to 45 in good health. The chain carries TRBV15 and TRBJ1-4, with TRBD1 matching 8 bases. The CDR3 sequence is CATSPTDREEEKLFF. CDR3 bases: TGTGCCACCAGCCCGACGGACAGGGAAGAAGAAAAACTGTTTTTT.